The sample holds a few counts of the clone carrying this T cell receptor (beta chain). Its cognate antigen is unknown. It was with a sample-barcoded 5' primer and a J-beta primer mix that a second PCR of roughly 6 to 11 cycles was run. TCRdb reprocessed the 5' RACE reads via MiXCR and lists one record per CDR3 protein. This table holds around 1,100,000 distinct CDR3 sequences, 35% to 40% found once. Aged about 6 to 95, donors were systemically healthy Caucasians from Russia. The sample belongs to a study of blood T cells in healthy people across ages. Study outcomes and limitations: Higher diversity, along with more naive CD4+ cells, distinguished long-lived donors from aged donors. CMV infection status of these donors was not known.

The CDR3 has 14 amino acids. Per germline, CDR1 SGHDT and CDR2 YYEEEE. V dropped 0 bases and J dropped 6 bases, with 10 bases sitting between them. This chain connects TRBV5-6 to TRBJ2-4; D gene unclear. Sequencing used blood. The TCR sequence derives from a young man in good health. The CDR3 sequence is CASSLESVTNIQYF. For the CDR3, the DNA is TGTGCCAGCAGCTTGGAATCGGTAACAAACATTCAGTACTTC.